The clone carrying this T cell receptor beta chain was picked up a small number of times. Its target is unknown. The record originates from a study of cytomegalovirus exposure and HLA in healthy donors. The length of the CDR3 is 13 residues. Trimming at V came to 7 bases and at J to 2 bases, leaving 5 bases not matched to a gene. Germline V gene lookup returns CDR1 SGHRS and CDR2 YFSETQ. Study observations and caveats: Later analysis identified a missense DCLRE1C variant that was linked to TCR beta V- and J-gene trimming.

Primers: 60 Vbeta forward and 13 Jbeta reverse. How the authors handled the data: Counted up in a later analysis, unique TCR beta chains came to about 80 million, with about 9.9 million shared. The method was immunoSEQ multiplex PCR; TCRdb's version includes in-frame clones alone and lacks a portion of them. The D gene and trimming were derived from the DNA, and the V and J assignments and clone size from that table. The sample has about 150,000 clones; approximately 84% are singletons. Sequencing was carried out using PBMCs. The rearrangement joins TRBV5-1 to TRBJ1-2; 7 bases match TRBD1. The TCR was taken from a girl between 10 and 17 years old in good health and CMV-seropositive. CDR3 residues: CASQPGQNYGYTF. The CDR3 nucleotides are TGCGCCAGCCAACCGGGACAGAACTATGGCTACACCTTC.